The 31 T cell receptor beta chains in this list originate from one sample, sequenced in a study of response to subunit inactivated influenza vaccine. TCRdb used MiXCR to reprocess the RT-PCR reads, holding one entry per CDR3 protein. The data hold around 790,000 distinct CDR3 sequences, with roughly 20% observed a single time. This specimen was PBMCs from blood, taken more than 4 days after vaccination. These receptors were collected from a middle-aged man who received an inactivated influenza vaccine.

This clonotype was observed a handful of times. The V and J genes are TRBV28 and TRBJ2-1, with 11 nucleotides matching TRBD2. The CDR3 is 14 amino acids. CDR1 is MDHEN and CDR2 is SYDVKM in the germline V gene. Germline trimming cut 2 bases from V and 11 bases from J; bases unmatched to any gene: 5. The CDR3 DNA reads TGTGCCAGCAGTTTAAAACTAGCGGGAGAAAAGCAGTTCTTC. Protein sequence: CASSLKLAGEKQFF.

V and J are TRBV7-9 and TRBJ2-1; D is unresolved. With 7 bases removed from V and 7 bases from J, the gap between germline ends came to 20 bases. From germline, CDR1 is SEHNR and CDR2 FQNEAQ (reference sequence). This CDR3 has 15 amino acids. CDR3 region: CASTPASLGRNEQFF. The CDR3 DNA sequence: TGTGCCAGCACCCCCGCCTCCCTAGGAAGGAATGAGCAGTTCTTC.

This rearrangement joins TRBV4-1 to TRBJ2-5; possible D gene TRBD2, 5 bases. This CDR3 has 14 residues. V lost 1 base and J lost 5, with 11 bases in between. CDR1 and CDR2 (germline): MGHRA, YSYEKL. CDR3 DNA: TGCGCCAGCAGCCAAGTTGGGGAGAGTGAGACCCAGTACTTC. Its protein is CASSQVGESETQYF.

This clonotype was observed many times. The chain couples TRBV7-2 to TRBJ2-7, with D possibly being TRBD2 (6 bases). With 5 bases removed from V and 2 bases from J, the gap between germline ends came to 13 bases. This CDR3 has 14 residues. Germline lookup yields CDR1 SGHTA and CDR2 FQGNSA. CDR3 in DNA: TGTGCCAGCAGCCCGTCTAGCGCCACCTACGAGCAGTACTTC. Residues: CASSPSSATYEQYF.

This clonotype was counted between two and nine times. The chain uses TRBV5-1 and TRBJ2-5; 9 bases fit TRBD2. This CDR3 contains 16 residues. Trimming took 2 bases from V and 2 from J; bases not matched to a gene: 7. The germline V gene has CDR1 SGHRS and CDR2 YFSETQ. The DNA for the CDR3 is TGCGCCAGCAGCTTAGGTAGCGGGGGCCGGCAAGAGACCCAGTACTTC. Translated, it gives CASSLGSGGRQETQYF.

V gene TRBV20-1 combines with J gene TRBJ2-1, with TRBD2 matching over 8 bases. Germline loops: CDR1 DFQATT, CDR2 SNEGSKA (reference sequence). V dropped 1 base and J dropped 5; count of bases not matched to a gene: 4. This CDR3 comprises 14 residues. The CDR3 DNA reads TGCAGTGCTAGAGGGACTAGCAAGGACAATGAGCAGTTCTTC. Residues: CSARGTSKDNEQFF.

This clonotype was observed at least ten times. This chain's CDR3 is CASSSLAGVLYEQYF. In nucleotides, the CDR3 is TGCGCCAGCAGCAGCCTAGCGGGAGTTTTGTACGAGCAGTACTTC. The genes are TRBV5-1 and TRBJ2-7; 10 bases are shared with TRBD2. The germline V gene encodes CDR1 SGHRS and CDR2 YFSETQ. CDR3 size: 15 residues. V trimming: 4 bases; J trimming: 4 bases; junction bases outside the gene matches: 8.

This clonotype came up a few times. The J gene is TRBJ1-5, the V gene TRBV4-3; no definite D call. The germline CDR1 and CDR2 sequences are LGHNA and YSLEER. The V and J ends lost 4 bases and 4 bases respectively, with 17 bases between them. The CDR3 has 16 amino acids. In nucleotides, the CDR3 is TGCGCCAGCAGCCGGCGACATTCTACCCTTAATCAGCCCCAGCATTTT. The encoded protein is CASSRRHSTLNQPQHF.

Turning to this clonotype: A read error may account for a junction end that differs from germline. CDR3 amino acids: CASSLVPGTSGMQETKYF. CDR3 nucleotides: TGTGCCAGCAGCTTAGTTCCCGGGACTAGCGGGATGCAAGAGACCAAGTACTTC. This chain links TRBV7-8 with TRBJ2-5; TRBD2 matches 13 bases. The CDR3 extends over 18 amino acids. In germline, CDR1 is SGHVS, CDR2 FQNEAQ.

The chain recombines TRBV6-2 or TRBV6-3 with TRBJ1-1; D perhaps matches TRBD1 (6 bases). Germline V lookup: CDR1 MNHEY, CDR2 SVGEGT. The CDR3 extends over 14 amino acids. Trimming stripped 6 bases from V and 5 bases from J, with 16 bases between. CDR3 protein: CASSPAGARTEAFF. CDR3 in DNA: TGTGCCAGCAGCCCCGCGGGGGCGCGGACTGAAGCTTTCTTT.

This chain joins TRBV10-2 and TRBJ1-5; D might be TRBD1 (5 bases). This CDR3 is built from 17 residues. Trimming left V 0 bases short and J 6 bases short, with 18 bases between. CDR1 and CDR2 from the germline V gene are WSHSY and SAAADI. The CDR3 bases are TGCGCCAGCAGTGAGTCGGGGGGGTACGGTATGAGTCAGCCCCAGCATTTT. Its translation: CASSESGGYGMSQPQHF.

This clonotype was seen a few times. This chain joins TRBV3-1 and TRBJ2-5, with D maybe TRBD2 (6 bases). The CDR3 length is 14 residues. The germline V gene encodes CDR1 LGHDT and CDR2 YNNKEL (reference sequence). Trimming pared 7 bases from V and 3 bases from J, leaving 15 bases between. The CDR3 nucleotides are TGTGCCAGCACCTTTGGGGACTCAGAAGAGACCCAGTACTTC. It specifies CASTFGDSEETQYF.

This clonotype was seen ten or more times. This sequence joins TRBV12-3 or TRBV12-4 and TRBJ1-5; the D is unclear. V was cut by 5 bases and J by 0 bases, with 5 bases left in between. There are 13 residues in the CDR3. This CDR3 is CASSPNSNQPQHF. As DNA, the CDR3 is TGTGCCAGCAGTCCTAATAGCAATCAGCCCCAGCATTTT.

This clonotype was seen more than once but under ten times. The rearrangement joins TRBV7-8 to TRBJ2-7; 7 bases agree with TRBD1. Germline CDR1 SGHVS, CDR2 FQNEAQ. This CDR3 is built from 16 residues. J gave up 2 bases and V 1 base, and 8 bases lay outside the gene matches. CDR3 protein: CASSLDRQGSTYEQYF. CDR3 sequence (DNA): TGTGCCAGCAGCTTAGACCGACAGGGTAGCACCTACGAGCAGTACTTC.

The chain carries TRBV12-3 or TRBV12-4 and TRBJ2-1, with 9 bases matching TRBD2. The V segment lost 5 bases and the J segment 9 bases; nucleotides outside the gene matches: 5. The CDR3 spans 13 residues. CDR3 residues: CASSRFSGSEQFF. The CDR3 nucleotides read TGTGCCAGCAGTCGTTTTAGCGGGAGTGAGCAGTTCTTC.

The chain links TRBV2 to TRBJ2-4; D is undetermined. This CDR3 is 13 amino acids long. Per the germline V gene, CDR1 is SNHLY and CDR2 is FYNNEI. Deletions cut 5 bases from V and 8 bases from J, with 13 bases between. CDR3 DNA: TGTGCCAGCAGTTCGCTGGCTGGTGACATTCAGTACTTC. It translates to CASSSLAGDIQYF.

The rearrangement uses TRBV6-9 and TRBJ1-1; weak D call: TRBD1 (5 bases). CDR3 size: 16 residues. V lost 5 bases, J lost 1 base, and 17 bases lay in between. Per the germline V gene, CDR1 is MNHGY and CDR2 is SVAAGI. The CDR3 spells CASSDEGRRSNTEAFF. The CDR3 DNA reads TGTGCCAGCAGTGACGAGGGGAGGAGGTCGAACACTGAAGCTTTCTTT.

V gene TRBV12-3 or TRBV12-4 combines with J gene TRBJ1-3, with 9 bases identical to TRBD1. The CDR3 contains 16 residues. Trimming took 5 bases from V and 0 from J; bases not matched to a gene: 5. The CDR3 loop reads CASSRQGDLSGNTIYF. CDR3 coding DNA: TGTGCCAGCAGTCGACAGGGGGACCTCTCTGGAAACACCATATATTTT.

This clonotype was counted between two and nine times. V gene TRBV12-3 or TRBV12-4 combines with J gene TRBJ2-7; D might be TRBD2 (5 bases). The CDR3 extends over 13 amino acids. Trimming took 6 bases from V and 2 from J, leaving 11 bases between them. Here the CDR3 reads CASSGVAAYEQYF. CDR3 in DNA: TGTGCCAGCAGCGGGGTAGCCGCCTACGAGCAGTACTTC.

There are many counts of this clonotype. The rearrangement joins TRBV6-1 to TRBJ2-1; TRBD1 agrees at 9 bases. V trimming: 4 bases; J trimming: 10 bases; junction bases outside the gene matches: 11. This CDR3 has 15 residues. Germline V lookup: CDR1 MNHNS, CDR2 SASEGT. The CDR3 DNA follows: TGTGCCAGCAGTGCACACAGGGGGCCTATTGGGGAGCAGTTCTTC. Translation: CASSAHRGPIGEQFF.

CDR3 region: CSAEPGQGSYEQYF. The CDR3 DNA sequence: TGCAGTGCGGAGCCTGGACAGGGATCCTACGAGCAGTACTTC. The V call is TRBV20-1, the J call TRBJ2-7; 8 nucleotides align to TRBD1. With V trimmed by 6 bases and J by 1 base, 8 bases remained unmatched. The CDR3 runs 14 residues. CDR1 and CDR2 (germline): DFQATT, SNEGSKA (reference sequence).

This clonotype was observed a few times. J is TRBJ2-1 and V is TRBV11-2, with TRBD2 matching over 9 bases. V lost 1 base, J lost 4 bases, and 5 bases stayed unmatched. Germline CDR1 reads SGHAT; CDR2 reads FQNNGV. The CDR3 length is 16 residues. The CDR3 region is CASSLGLAGPYNEQFF. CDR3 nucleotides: TGTGCCAGCAGCTTAGGGCTAGCGGGACCGTACAATGAGCAGTTCTTC.

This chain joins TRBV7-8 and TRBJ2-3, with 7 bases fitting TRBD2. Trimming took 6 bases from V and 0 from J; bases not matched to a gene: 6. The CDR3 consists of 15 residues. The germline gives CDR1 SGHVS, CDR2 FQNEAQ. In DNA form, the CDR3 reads TGTGCCAGCAGAACGACTAGCCGGAGCACAGATACGCAGTATTTT. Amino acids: CASRTTSRSTDTQYF.

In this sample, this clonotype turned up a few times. The CDR3 reads CSVGWSPPVPYGYTF. Here the CDR3 DNA reads TGCAGCGTTGGGTGGAGTCCGCCGGTGCCCTATGGCTACACCTTC. J is TRBJ1-2 and V is TRBV29-1; D not certain. Germline values: CDR1 SQVTM, CDR2 ANQGSEA. Trimming removed 4 bases from V and 4 bases from J, with 19 bases in between. The CDR3 is 15 residues long.

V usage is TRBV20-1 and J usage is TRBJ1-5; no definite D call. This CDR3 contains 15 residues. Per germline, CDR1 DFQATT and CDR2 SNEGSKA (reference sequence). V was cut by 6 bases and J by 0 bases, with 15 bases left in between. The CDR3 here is CSATNTFHSNQPQHF. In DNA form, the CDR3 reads TGCAGTGCAACAAACACCTTCCATAGCAATCAGCCCCAGCATTTT.

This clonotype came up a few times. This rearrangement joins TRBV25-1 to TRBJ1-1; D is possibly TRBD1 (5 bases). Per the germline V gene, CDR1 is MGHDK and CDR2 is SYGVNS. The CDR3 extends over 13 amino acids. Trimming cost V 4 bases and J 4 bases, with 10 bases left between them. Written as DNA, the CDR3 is TGTGCCAGCAGTGTGGGGCTGGGCACTGAAGCTTTCTTT. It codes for CASSVGLGTEAFF.

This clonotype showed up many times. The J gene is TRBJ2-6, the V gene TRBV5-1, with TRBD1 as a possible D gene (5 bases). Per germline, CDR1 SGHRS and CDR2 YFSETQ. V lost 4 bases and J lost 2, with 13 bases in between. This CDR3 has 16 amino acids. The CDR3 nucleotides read TGCGCCAGCAGCAGAGACCAGGGCCCTGGGGCCAACGTCCTGACTTTC. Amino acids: CASSRDQGPGANVLTF.

Here the CDR3 DNA reads TGTGCCAGCAGCTTAGCCAGGGTATCGGACGAGCAGTACTTC. Its protein product is CASSLARVSDEQYF. The chain joins TRBV7-9 to TRBJ2-7, with TRBD1 as a possible D gene (5 bases). Germline V CDR1 and CDR2: SEHNR, FQNEAQ (reference sequence). Trimming shortened V by 0 bases and J by 5 bases, and 11 bases separated the two germline ends. The CDR3 consists of 14 residues.

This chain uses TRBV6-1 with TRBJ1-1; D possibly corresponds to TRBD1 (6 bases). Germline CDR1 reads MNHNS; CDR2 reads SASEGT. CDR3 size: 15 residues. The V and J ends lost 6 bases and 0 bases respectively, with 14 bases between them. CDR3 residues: CASRPTGSMNTEAFF. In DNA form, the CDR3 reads TGTGCCAGCAGGCCCACAGGGAGCATGAACACTGAAGCTTTCTTT.

CDR3 nucleotide sequence: TGTGCCAGCAGCCATACGGCGACGAGGGGCCACGAGCAGTACTTC. Protein product: CASSHTATRGHEQYF. This rearrangement joins TRBV3-1 to TRBJ2-7, with D perhaps given as TRBD1 or TRBD2 (5 bases each). This CDR3 has 15 amino acids. Trimming removed 3 bases from V and 5 bases from J, with 17 bases in between. The germline gives CDR1 LGHDT, CDR2 YNNKEL (reference sequence).

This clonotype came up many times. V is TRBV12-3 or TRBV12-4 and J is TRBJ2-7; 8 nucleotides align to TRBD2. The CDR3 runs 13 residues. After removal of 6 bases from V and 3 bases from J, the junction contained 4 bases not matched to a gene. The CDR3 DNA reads TGTGCCAGCAGGAGCGGGGGAGTCTACGAGCAGTACTTC. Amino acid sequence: CASRSGGVYEQYF.